Shown below are 13 T cell receptor beta chains from a single sample sequenced in a study of technical replicates of blood from four donors. Profiling relied on immunoSEQ multiplex PCR, and the TCRdb table lists in-frame clones only, not all of them. The sample lists around 86,000 clones; about 96% were seen once. Input material: T cells isolated from PBMCs. The receptors originated from a human donor in good health.

CDR3 amino acids: CASSHSATGWQPQHF. CDR3 DNA: TGTGCCAGCAGCCACTCAGCCACGGGGTGGCAGCCCCAGCATTTT. V is TRBV5-5 and J is TRBJ1-5; D is unclear. Germline V gives CDR1 SGHKS, CDR2 YYEKEE (reference sequence). The V end lost 4 bases, the J end lost 7 bases, and 18 bases lay between the germline ends. The CDR3 consists of 15 residues. The full variable domain, in which reference TRBV5-5 and TRBJ1-5 provide the parts outside the CDR3, is DAGVTQSPTHLIKTRGQQVTLRCSPISGHKSVSWYQQVLGQGPQFIFQYYEKEERGRGNFPDRFSARQFPNYSSELNVNALLLGDSALYLCASSHSATGWQPQHFGDGTRLSIL.

The chain uses TRBV7-9 and TRBJ2-3, with a tentative D call TRBD1 (6 bases). The CDR3 length is 18 residues. V lost 6 bases, J lost 4 bases, and 26 bases lay in between. CDR1 and CDR2 from the germline V gene are SEHNR and FQNEAQ (reference sequence). CDR3 in DNA: TGTGCCAGCAGGGGGGTCAAAACCGGGACACCGCCCTCAGATACGCAGTATTTT. Amino acid sequence: CASRGVKTGTPPSDTQYF.

DNA for the CDR3: TGTGCCACCAAAAGACAGGGTAACACCGGGGAGCTGTTTTTT. Protein product: CATKRQGNTGELFF. The rearrangement joins TRBV15 to TRBJ2-2; 7 nucleotides match TRBD1. The ends lost 7 bases at V and 2 bases at J; junction bases unmatched: 4. The CDR3 length is 14 residues. CDR1 LNHNV and CDR2 YYDKDF come from the germline V gene (reference sequence).

This clone has only one observation. The rearrangement uses TRBV6-4 and TRBJ2-7; 9 bases fit TRBD1. With 5 bases clipped from V and 1 base from J, the junction kept 6 bases outside the gene matches. The CDR3 length is 15 residues. Germline values: CDR1 MRHNA, CDR2 SNTAGT. This CDR3 is CASSMGQGPSYEQYF. Here the CDR3 DNA reads TGTGCCAGCAGTATGGGACAGGGCCCTTCCTACGAGCAGTACTTC.

The chain joins TRBV7-9 to TRBJ2-7, with 11 positions matching TRBD2. J gave up 9 bases and V 1 base, and 2 bases lay outside the gene matches. Germline V gene lookup returns CDR1 SEHNR and CDR2 FQNEAQ (reference sequence). CDR3 length equals 13 residues. The CDR3 region is CASSLGGTSGQYF. The CDR3 region has the DNA TGTGCCAGCAGCTTAGGCGGGACTAGCGGGCAGTACTTC. The full variable domain, with the rest looked up from reference TRBV7-9 and TRBJ2-7, is DTGVSQNPRHKITKRGQNVTFRCDPISEHNRLYWYRQTLGQGPEFLTYFQNEAQLEKSRLLSDRFSAERPKGSFSTLEIQRTEQGDSAMYLCASSLGGTSGQYFGPGTRLTVT.

The CDR3 spells CASSLTGDQPQHF. The CDR3 DNA reads TGTGCCAGCAGCTTAACGGGCGATCAGCCCCAGCATTTT. The V gene is TRBV7-3, the J gene TRBJ1-5; D not certain. This CDR3 is 13 amino acids long. CDR1 and CDR2 from the germline V gene are SGHTA and FQGTGA. V was clipped by 0 bases and J by 5 bases, with 5 bases between them.

The chain recombines TRBV10-3 with TRBJ2-2; 9 nucleotides line up with TRBD1. CDR1 and CDR2 (germline): ENHRY, SYGVKD. The CDR3 consists of 17 residues. Trimming cost V 8 bases and J 2 bases; bases outside gene matches: 12. The CDR3 is CAISPTPTGGNTGELFF. CDR3 in DNA: TGTGCCATCTCTCCGACGCCCACAGGGGGCAACACCGGGGAGCTGTTTTTT.

The chain carries TRBV5-1 and TRBJ2-7; 8 bases line up with TRBD2. V dropped 0 bases and J dropped 5; count of bases not matched to a gene: 4. CDR3 length equals 14 residues. CDR1 and CDR2 from the germline V gene are SGHRS and YFSETQ. The CDR3 here is CASSLGGLGNEQYF. DNA for the CDR3: TGCGCCAGCAGCTTGGGGGGACTAGGAAACGAGCAGTACTTC. Complete variable domain (other parts from reference TRBV5-1 and TRBJ2-7): KAGVTQTPRYLIKTRGQQVTLSCSPISGHRSVSWYQQTPGQGLQFLFEYFSETQRNKGNFPGRFSGRQFSNSRSEMNVSTLELGDSALYLCASSLGGLGNEQYFGPGTRLTVT.

The V and J genes are TRBV9 and TRBJ2-3; 8 nucleotides match TRBD2. The CDR3 extends over 18 amino acids. Trimming cost V 4 bases and J 3 bases; bases outside gene matches: 16. The germline V gene encodes CDR1 SGDLS and CDR2 YYNGEE. The DNA of the CDR3 is TGTGCCAGCAGCCCGCGGGTGAGCGCCCGGGGGGGTACAGATACGCAGTATTTT. Its protein product is CASSPRVSARGGTDTQYF.

This chain joins TRBV19 and TRBJ2-7; D gene uncertain. The CDR3 runs to 13 residues. V was shortened by 4 bases and J by 3 bases, with 10 bases between the two germline ends. Germline loops: CDR1 LNHDA, CDR2 SQIVND (reference sequence). The CDR3 DNA reads TGTGCCAGTAGTAACAGATATGGCTACGAGCAGTACTTC. It translates to CASSNRYGYEQYF.

This rearrangement joins TRBV9 to TRBJ1-1; D is uncertain. CDR1 is SGDLS and CDR2 is YYNGEE in the germline V gene. V lost 4 bases, J lost 0 bases, and 16 bases lay in between. The CDR3 extends over 16 amino acids. CDR3 sequence reads: CASSLYSQPMNTEAFF. CDR3 nucleotide sequence: TGTGCCAGCAGCCTTTACAGCCAACCCATGAACACTGAAGCTTTCTTT.

The CDR3 protein is CASSLGQGFDNEQFF. In DNA form, the CDR3 reads TGTGCCAGCAGCTTGGGACAGGGTTTTGACAATGAGCAGTTCTTC. The rearrangement uses TRBV13 and TRBJ2-1; 9 bases align to TRBD1. The CDR3 covers 15 residues. The J segment lost 5 bases and the V segment lost 3 bases, leaving 5 bases of the junction unmatched. Germline assignment: CDR1 PRHDT and CDR2 FYEKMQ (reference sequence).

The V and J genes are TRBV18 and TRBJ1-1; the D is unclear. The CDR3 is 15 amino acids. Germline assignment: CDR1 KGHSH and CDR2 LQKENI. Trimming shortened V by 3 bases and J by 1 base, and 12 bases separated the two germline ends. The CDR3 is CASSPAERRNTEAFF. CDR3 DNA: TGTGCCAGCTCACCGGCAGAAAGGAGGAACACTGAAGCTTTCTTT.